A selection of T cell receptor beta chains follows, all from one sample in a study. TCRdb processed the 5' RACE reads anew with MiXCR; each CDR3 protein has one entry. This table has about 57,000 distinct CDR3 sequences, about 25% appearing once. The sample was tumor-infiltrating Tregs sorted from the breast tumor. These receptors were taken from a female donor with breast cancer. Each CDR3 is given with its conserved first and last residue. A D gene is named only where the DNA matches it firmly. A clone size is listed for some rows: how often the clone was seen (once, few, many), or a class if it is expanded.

CDR3 protein: CASTPPVAGQETQYF
CDR3 DNA: TGCGCCAGCACCCCCCCGGTAGCGGGACAAGAGACCCAGTACTTC
clone size: few
D gene: TRBD2
J gene: TRBJ2-5
V gene: TRBV5-1

CDR3 protein: CASSQALGWQETQYF
CDR3 DNA: TGTGCCAGCAGCCAGGCGCTAGGGTGGCAAGAGACCCAGTACTTC
clone size: NA
D gene: NA
J gene: TRBJ2-5
V gene: TRBV4-2

CDR3 protein: CASRGRLGNTIYF
CDR3 DNA: TGTGCCAGCAGGGGACGGTTAGGAAACACCATATATTTT
clone size: NA
D gene: NA
J gene: TRBJ1-3
V gene: TRBV7-8

CDR3 protein: CSARQDISQPQHF
CDR3 DNA: TGCAGTGCTAGACAGGACATTAGTCAGCCCCAGCATTTT
clone size: NA
D gene: NA
J gene: TRBJ1-5
V gene: TRBV20-1

CDR3 protein: CASSLRGTYEQYF
CDR3 DNA: TGTGCCAGCAGCTTAAGGGGAACCTACGAGCAGTACTTC
clone size: few
D gene: NA
J gene: TRBJ2-7
V gene: TRBV7-2

CDR3 protein: CASSPSPPYEQYF
CDR3 DNA: TGTGCCAGCAGTCCTTCCCCTCCCTACGAGCAGTACTTC
clone size: few
D gene: NA
J gene: TRBJ2-7
V gene: TRBV6-2/TRBV6-3

CDR3 protein: CSASNSGVDAFF
CDR3 DNA: TGCAGTGCTAGTAATTCAGGGGTTGACGCTTTCTTT
clone size: NA
D gene: NA
J gene: TRBJ1-1
V gene: TRBV20-1

CDR3 protein: CASTLTQSSYNEQFF
CDR3 DNA: TGTGCCAGCACGCTGACACAGAGCTCCTACAATGAGCAGTTCTTC
clone size: few
D gene: NA
J gene: TRBJ2-1
V gene: TRBV19

CDR3 protein: CSARISGDRVKPLHF
CDR3 DNA: TGCAGTGCTAGAATCTCCGGGGACAGGGTGAAACCCCTCCACTTT
clone size: NA
D gene: TRBD1
J gene: TRBJ1-6
V gene: TRBV20-1

CDR3 protein: CASSPTSGTGRDTQYF
CDR3 DNA: TGTGCCAGCAGCCCCACTAGCGGAACGGGGAGGGATACGCAGTATTTT
clone size: NA
D gene: TRBD2
J gene: TRBJ2-3
V gene: TRBV7-3

CDR3 protein: CASSRFSGRALNEQFF
CDR3 DNA: TGCGCCAGCAGCCGCTTTAGCGGGAGGGCCTTGAATGAGCAGTTCTTC
clone size: few
D gene: TRBD2
J gene: TRBJ2-1
V gene: TRBV5-1

CDR3 protein: CASSQDKREIGIDIQYF
CDR3 DNA: TGCGCCAGCAGCCAAGATAAGCGGGAGATCGGAATAGACATTCAGTACTTC
clone size: NA
D gene: TRBD2
J gene: TRBJ2-4
V gene: TRBV4-3

CDR3 protein: CSARSGQAVYEQHF
CDR3 DNA: TGCAGTGCTAGGTCGGGACAGGCTGTCTACGAGCAGCACTTC
clone size: NA
D gene: TRBD1
J gene: TRBJ2-7
V gene: TRBV20-1

CDR3 protein: CASSKVSSYEQYF
CDR3 DNA: TGTGCCAGCAGCAAGGTCTCCTCCTACGAGCAGTACTTC
clone size: few
D gene: NA
J gene: TRBJ2-7
V gene: TRBV11-2

CDR3 protein: CAISEASVGQETQYF
CDR3 DNA: TGTGCCATCAGTGAAGCTAGCGTAGGGCAAGAGACCCAGTACTTC
clone size: many
D gene: NA
J gene: TRBJ2-5
V gene: TRBV10-3

CDR3 protein: CASSSKEQGTGNEQFF
CDR3 DNA: TGTGCCAGCAGCTCAAAAGAACAGGGAACGGGAAATGAGCAGTTCTTC
clone size: few
D gene: NA
J gene: TRBJ2-1
V gene: TRBV5-4

CDR3 protein: CASSSSNSGSDEQFF
CDR3 DNA: TGCGCCAGCAGCTCCAGTAATAGCGGGAGCGATGAGCAGTTCTTC
clone size: many
D gene: TRBD2
J gene: TRBJ2-1
V gene: TRBV5-1

CDR3 protein: CASSLIGQGTGYTF
CDR3 DNA: TGTGCCAGCAGTTTGATAGGACAGGGGACTGGCTACACCTTC
clone size: few
D gene: TRBD1
J gene: TRBJ1-2
V gene: TRBV12-3/TRBV12-4

CDR3 protein: CASSTPGTQYF
CDR3 DNA: TGTGCCAGCAGCACTCCTGGCACGCAGTATTTT
clone size: medium-sized
D gene: NA
J gene: TRBJ2-3
V gene: TRBV9

CDR3 protein: CASSIGLAGSNEQFF
CDR3 DNA: TGTGCCAGCAGCATCGGACTAGCGGGAAGCAATGAGCAGTTCTTC
clone size: NA
D gene: TRBD2
J gene: TRBJ2-1
V gene: TRBV9

CDR3 protein: CASSSSGGTGELFF
CDR3 DNA: TGTGCCAGCAGCTCGTCGGGGGGGACTGGGGAGCTGTTTTTT
clone size: NA
D gene: TRBD2
J gene: TRBJ2-2
V gene: TRBV7-9

CDR3 protein: CASSYNGRLNEQFF
CDR3 DNA: TGTGCCAGCAGTTACAATGGACGACTCAATGAGCAGTTCTTC
clone size: few
D gene: NA
J gene: TRBJ2-1
V gene: TRBV6-5

CDR3 protein: CASTLSPKTEQFF
CDR3 DNA: TGTGCCAGCACCTTATCCCCGAAGACTGAGCAGTTCTTC
clone size: NA
D gene: NA
J gene: TRBJ2-1
V gene: TRBV2

CDR3 protein: CASSHRGGGNTIYF
CDR3 DNA: TGTGCCAGCAGCCACAGGGGAGGCGGAAACACCATATATTTT
clone size: NA
D gene: TRBD1
J gene: TRBJ1-3
V gene: TRBV7-8

CDR3 protein: CASSLAGTRFSGNTIYF
CDR3 DNA: TGTGCCAGCAGCTTAGCCGGGACCAGGTTCTCTGGAAACACCATATATTTT
clone size: NA
D gene: NA
J gene: TRBJ1-3
V gene: TRBV7-2

CDR3 protein: CASSLGQQGSAEAFF
CDR3 DNA: TGCGCCAGCAGCTTGGGACAGCAGGGGTCGGCTGAAGCTTTCTTT
clone size: many
D gene: NA
J gene: TRBJ1-1
V gene: TRBV5-1

CDR3 protein: CASSGTSASTDTQYF
CDR3 DNA: TGCGCCAGCAGCGGGACTTCCGCTAGCACAGATACGCAGTATTTT
clone size: NA
D gene: NA
J gene: TRBJ2-3
V gene: TRBV10-2

CDR3 protein: CSARSGTVNTEAFF
CDR3 DNA: TGCAGCGCCAGATCCGGGACGGTGAACACTGAAGCTTTCTTT
clone size: NA
D gene: NA
J gene: TRBJ1-1
V gene: TRBV29-1

CDR3 protein: CASSLRGQTQYF
CDR3 DNA: TGTGCCAGCAGCCTAAGGGGTCAGACCCAGTACTTC
clone size: many
D gene: NA
J gene: TRBJ2-5
V gene: TRBV7-9

CDR3 protein: CARSLAEDLLGDTQYF
CDR3 DNA: TGTGCCAGAAGCTTGGCCGAGGACCTCCTCGGGGATACGCAGTATTTT
clone size: NA
D gene: NA
J gene: TRBJ2-3
V gene: TRBV5-3

CDR3 protein: CASSERGGGETQYF
CDR3 DNA: TGTGCCAGCAGTGAAAGAGGGGGCGGTGAGACCCAGTACTTC
clone size: NA
D gene: TRBD1
J gene: TRBJ2-5
V gene: TRBV2

CDR3 protein: CASSLQGKEKLFF
CDR3 DNA: TGTGCCAGCAGCCTTCAGGGGAAAGAAAAACTGTTTTTT
clone size: NA
D gene: NA
J gene: TRBJ1-4
V gene: TRBV6-2/TRBV6-3

CDR3 protein: CSAPQQLNTEAFF
CDR3 DNA: TGCAGTGCCCCCCAACAGCTGAACACTGAAGCTTTCTTT
clone size: medium-sized
D gene: NA
J gene: TRBJ1-1
V gene: TRBV20-1

CDR3 protein: CASKADNEQFF
CDR3 DNA: TGTGCCAGCAAGGCAGACAATGAGCAGTTCTTC
clone size: few
D gene: NA
J gene: TRBJ2-1
V gene: TRBV6-6

CDR3 protein: CASSLISGTITYNEQFF
CDR3 DNA: TGTGCCAGCAGCTTGATCTCCGGGACTATTACATACAATGAGCAGTTCTTC
clone size: few
D gene: TRBD2
J gene: TRBJ2-1
V gene: TRBV7-2

CDR3 protein: CASSFEAVQYF
CDR3 DNA: TGTGCCAGCAGCTTCGAGGCCGTGCAGTACTTC
clone size: NA
D gene: NA
J gene: TRBJ2-7
V gene: TRBV2

CDR3 protein: CASSVGAGEAYEQYF
CDR3 DNA: TGCGCCAGCAGCGTGGGGGCAGGGGAGGCCTACGAGCAGTACTTC
clone size: few
D gene: NA
J gene: TRBJ2-7
V gene: TRBV5-1

CDR3 protein: CASSETSSVGDTQYF
CDR3 DNA: TGTGCCAGCAGTGAAACCAGCTCCGTTGGAGATACGCAGTATTTT
clone size: few
D gene: NA
J gene: TRBJ2-3
V gene: TRBV25-1

CDR3 protein: CASSEYGETQYF
CDR3 DNA: TGTGCCAGCAGTGAATACGGAGAGACCCAGTACTTC
clone size: NA
D gene: NA
J gene: TRBJ2-5
V gene: TRBV6-1

CDR3 protein: CSAMGDSNQPQHF
CDR3 DNA: TGCAGTGCTATGGGGGATAGCAATCAGCCCCAGCATTTT
clone size: few
D gene: NA
J gene: TRBJ1-5
V gene: TRBV20-1

CDR3 protein: CSVRDRGRSEQYF
CDR3 DNA: TGCAGCGTCCGGGACAGGGGTCGTTCCGAGCAGTACTTC
clone size: many
D gene: TRBD1
J gene: TRBJ2-7
V gene: TRBV29-1

CDR3 protein: CASQQGMNTEAFF
CDR3 DNA: TGCGCCAGCCAACAGGGGATGAACACTGAAGCTTTCTTT
clone size: NA
D gene: TRBD1
J gene: TRBJ1-1
V gene: TRBV10-2

CDR3 protein: CASSKWTGAMNTEAFF
CDR3 DNA: TGTGCCAGCAGTAAATGGACAGGGGCGATGAACACTGAAGCTTTCTTT
clone size: few
D gene: TRBD1
J gene: TRBJ1-1
V gene: TRBV28

CDR3 protein: CSASLAGGVYEQYF
CDR3 DNA: TGCAGTGCTTCGCTAGCGGGAGGAGTCTACGAGCAGTACTTC
clone size: many
D gene: TRBD2
J gene: TRBJ2-7
V gene: TRBV20-1

CDR3 protein: CASSLHAGNTIYF
CDR3 DNA: TGTGCCAGCAGTTTGCATGCTGGGAACACCATATATTTT
clone size: many
D gene: NA
J gene: TRBJ1-3
V gene: TRBV12-3/TRBV12-4